This T cell receptor (beta chain) originates from a study of shared clonotypes between healthy human individuals. Regarding the study as a whole: Sequencing depth was expected to affect clonotype sharing among donors.

Every subset's genomic DNA went evenly onto several immunoSEQ plates. The protocol was immunoSEQ multiplex PCR, while the TCRdb copy is restricted to in-frame clones and leaves out a portion. The sample includes about 490,000 clones, approximately 79% seen only once; the top ten take approximately 12%. The CDR3 loop spans 17 amino acids. V dropped 8 bases and J dropped 0 bases, with 22 bases sitting between them. Germline V CDR1 and CDR2: SGHNT, YENEEA. This clone was seen a single time. No antigen is known for it. Sequenced sample: PBMCs. The J gene is TRBJ1-1, the V gene TRBV11-3, with a possible D match to TRBD1 (5 bases). This clonotype was sampled from a woman aged 40-49 years in good health. Some clones in this sample may be carry-over from other donors' samples. CDR3 sequence: CASVVSFRTSMNTEAFF. CDR3 DNA sequence: TGTGCCAGCGTGGTTTCGTTTAGGACAAGCATGAACACTGAAGCTTTCTTT.